The following is a T cell receptor beta chain sequence with its context. The specificity of this receptor is unknown. Per-base quality was not reported, and no clone a single base away is much larger than it. Preparation of the library involved the immunoSEQ multiplex PCR assay. What TCRdb holds here is the immuneACCESS table cut down to in-frame rearrangements. Part of the clones is not present; checked against another copy, under half of the missing clones reflect an unresolved V gene, and the others are unexplained. In all, the sample holds approximately 60,000 clones, and approximately 89% of those were seen once. 3.5% to 4.5% of the sample rests with the top ten. These data are taken from a study of T cell changes during pregnancy in multiple sclerosis (dated by TCRdb to the late 2010s). For the study in its entirety: Changes in the T cell repertoire over the course of pregnancy were examined in this study in women with multiple sclerosis.

This specimen consisted of peripheral blood, obtained after pregnancy. This sequence originates from a female donor in good health, enrolled as a control in a pregnancy study.

CDR3 reads: CASSRVSVSYGNQPQHF. The nucleotides read TGTGCCAGCAGCCGCGTTTCGGTTAGCTACGGCAATCAGCCCCAGCATTTT. The chain is encoded by TRBV5-8 joined to TRBJ1-5, with the D gene too uncertain to name. The V and J ends are trimmed by 4 bases and 2 bases, leaving 19 bases between them. Via the germline V gene, CDR1 is SGHTS and CDR2 YDEGEE. Its CDR3 holds 17 amino acids, cysteine through phenylalanine. The DNA shown is the 51-base CDR3, in frame from base 1.